This TCR beta chain was identified during a study of OX40 agonist ivuxolimab in advanced cancers. For context, the study as a whole: The costimulatory receptor OX40 (CD134) was targeted by ivuxolimab, a fully human IgG2 agonistic monoclonal antibody. Intravenous ivuxolimab was administered to patients every 2 weeks at six dose levels: 0.01, 0.1, 0.3, 1.5, 3 and 10 mg/kg. Of the roughly 52 dose-escalation patients, hepatocellular carcinoma was present in 19, melanoma in around 15, renal cell carcinoma in 9 and head and neck cancer in 9. In the dose-escalation cohort, roughly 82% of patients were male, and the mean age was roughly 60 years with a range of roughly 23 to 79. Prior anti-PD-1, anti-PD-L1 or anti-CTLA-4 therapy was permitted, and checkpoint inhibitors had been received by 40% to 50% of dose-escalation patients. Partial responses were achieved by three dose-escalation patients, of whom one had hepatocellular carcinoma and two had cutaneous melanoma. Peripheral TCRbeta sequencing aimed to test whether ivuxolimab altered TCR sequence diversity and caused clonal T-cell expansion. The paper describes the monotherapy dose-escalation part (N ≈ 52 patients) of the phase I trial of ivuxolimab. Broad study findings and their caveats: After ivuxolimab, expanded clones were on average more numerous among CD8+ T cells than among CD4+ T cells. Antigen specificity was not determined for the clonally expanded peripheral T cells. Low levels of normalized T-cell clonal expansion were also seen in some patients who did not respond. At doses of 0.1 to 3.0 mg/kg, clonal expansion of both CD4+ and CD8+ T cells in blood was seen between baseline and week 6. In the 0.1-3.0 mg/kg groups, partial responders had among the lowest normalized peripheral clonal expansion, particularly in CD8+ T cells.

Spanning cysteine to phenylalanine, the CDR3 consists of 13 amino acids. Only the CDR3 DNA is retained, 39 bases long and in frame from the first base. At the junction V is shortened by 3 bases and J by 6 bases, with 12 bases in between. In the germline V gene, CDR1 corresponds to MNHNS and CDR2 to SASEGT. For sequencing of the TCRbeta CDR3 region, genomic DNA was extracted from the sorted cells. TCRbeta CDR3 regions were sequenced using the immunoSEQ Assay. TCRdb retrieved this table from immuneACCESS and kept in-frame rearrangements only. Not all clones are present; in checked studies, unresolved V genes account for under half, and no reason is known for the remainder. The table for this sample lists tens of thousands of clones; roughly 87% of them were counted only once. The ten most abundant clones make up more than 0.25% of the sample. Concerning this clone itself: No cognate antigen has been identified for it. The record has no base qualities; no much larger clone is one base away.

The trial excluded patients who had a history of autoimmune disease or were on systemic immunosuppression. In every dose cohort, peripheral blood was drawn for TCR sequencing at baseline, cycle 4 day 1, and cycle 7 day 1. The samples were drawn from a first-in-human, open-label, multicenter phase I dose-escalation trial of ivuxolimab. The trial enrolled adults with locally advanced or metastatic head and neck squamous cell, hepatocellular, melanoma or renal cell carcinoma. Before TCR sequencing, CD4+ T cells and CD8+ T cells were sorted from peripheral blood as separate populations. The sequence came from an adult with an advanced solid tumor such as melanoma, head and neck, liver or kidney cancer. The chain couples TRBV6-1 to TRBJ2-7, with the D segment possibly TRBD1 or TRBD2, each aligning over 5 bases. The starting material was CD4+ or CD8+ T cells sorted from blood, obtained in a trial of the OX40 agonist ivuxolimab. CDR3 region: CASSETGAGEQYF. The nucleotide sequence is TGTGCCAGCAGTGAGACCGGGGCGGGCGAGCAGTACTTC.